One T cell receptor (beta chain) is described in this entry. No antigen is known for it. These data originate in a study of chemoradiotherapy in HPV16-positive cancers. The germline V gene has CDR1 SGHTA and CDR2 FQGTGA. This CDR3 has 17 residues. V gave up 5 bases and J gave up 7 bases, with 23 bases separating them. Some clones are missing from TCRdb's copy, which holds only in-frame ones; the method was immunoSEQ multiplex PCR. Of 9,500 to 15,000 clones in the sample, 70% to 90% were seen once. Findings and limits, study-wide: Non-HPV-specific T cells did not expand in tumors during treatment, whereas candidate HPV-specific clones and E7-related motifs did.

The TCR sequence derives from a human donor with HPV-associated anogenital cancer. This chain joins TRBV7-3 and TRBJ1-4, with a weak D call TRBD1 (6 bases). Sample: blood, taken from a patient who underwent chemoradiotherapy. CDR3 in amino acids: CASSPSMPLLRGEKLFF. In DNA form, the CDR3 reads TGTGCCAGCAGCCCGAGTATGCCCCTTCTCAGGGGTGAAAAACTGTTTTTT.